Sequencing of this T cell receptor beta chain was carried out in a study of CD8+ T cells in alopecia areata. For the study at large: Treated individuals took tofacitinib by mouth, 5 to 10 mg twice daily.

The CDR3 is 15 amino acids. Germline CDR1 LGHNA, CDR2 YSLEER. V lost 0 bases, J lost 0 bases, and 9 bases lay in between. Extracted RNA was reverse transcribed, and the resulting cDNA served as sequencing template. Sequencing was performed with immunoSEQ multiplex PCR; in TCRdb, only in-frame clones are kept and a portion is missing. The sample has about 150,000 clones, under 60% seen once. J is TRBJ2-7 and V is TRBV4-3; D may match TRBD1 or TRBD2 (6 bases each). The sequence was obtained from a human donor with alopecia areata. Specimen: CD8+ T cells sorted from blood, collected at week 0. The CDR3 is CASSQEGGPSYEQYF. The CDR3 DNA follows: TGCGCCAGCAGCCAAGAGGGGGGCCCCTCCTACGAGCAGTACTTC.